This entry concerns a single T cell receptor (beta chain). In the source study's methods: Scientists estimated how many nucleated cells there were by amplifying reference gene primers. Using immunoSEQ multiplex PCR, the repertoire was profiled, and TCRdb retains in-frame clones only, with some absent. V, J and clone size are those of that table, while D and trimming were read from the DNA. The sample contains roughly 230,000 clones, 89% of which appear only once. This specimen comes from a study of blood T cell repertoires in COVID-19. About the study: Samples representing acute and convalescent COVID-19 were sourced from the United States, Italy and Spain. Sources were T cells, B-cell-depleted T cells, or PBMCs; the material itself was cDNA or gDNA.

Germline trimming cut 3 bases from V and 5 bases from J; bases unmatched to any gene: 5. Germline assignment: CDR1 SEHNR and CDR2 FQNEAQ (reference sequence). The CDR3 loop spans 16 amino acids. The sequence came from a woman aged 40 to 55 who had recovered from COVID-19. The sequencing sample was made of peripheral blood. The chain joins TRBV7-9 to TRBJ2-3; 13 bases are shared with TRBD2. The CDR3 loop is CASSLELAGGRDTQYF. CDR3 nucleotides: TGTGCCAGCAGCTTGGAACTAGCGGGGGGGCGAGATACGCAGTATTTT.